This entry concerns a single TCR beta chain. No antigen is known for it. The ends were cut back, 5 bases at V and 8 bases at J, with 16 bases in the middle. Germline V gene sequence: CDR1 SGHTS, CDR2 YDEGEE. The CDR3 runs to 14 residues. Replicate PCRs run on unsorted PBMC used around 0.3 ug DNA, which was some 30,000 T cell genomes. Assay used: immunoSEQ multiplex PCR; TCRdb lists only in-frame clones, some missing. The sample consists of some 490,000 clones, 60% to 80% of them appearing once. The data were taken from a study of shared clonotypes between healthy human individuals. Overall study context: Aged 18 to 49, the donors were a couple of women and a few men.

Findings of the study overall: Represented diversity, genetic and exposure-history alike, was limited by few donors.

Specimen: PBMCs. This receptor was taken from a woman between 40 and 55 years old in good health. Some clones in this sample may be carry-over from other donors' samples. The rearrangement joins TRBV5-8 to TRBJ2-2, with D possibly being TRBD2 (5 bases). CDR3 region: CASSDPGSGGELFF. CDR3 sequence (DNA): TGTGCCAGCAGTGATCCGGGATCCGGGGGGGAGCTGTTTTTT. The full variable domain, rest sourced from reference TRBV5-8 and TRBJ2-2, is EAGVTQSPTHLIKTRGQQATLRCSPISGHTSVYWYQQALGLGLQFLLWYDEGEERNRGNFPPRFSGRQFPNYSSELNVNALELEDSALYLCASSDPGSGGELFFGEGSRLTVL.